This T cell receptor beta chain was sequenced during a study of CD8+ T cells in alopecia areata. Study at large: Tofacitinib administration to treated patients was oral, at 5 to 10 mg twice daily.

This clone was seen ten or more times. Other nucleotide sequences in the sample specify the same CDR3. As the sequencing template, cDNA was produced by extracting RNA and reverse transcribing it. TCRdb's copy holds only in-frame clones and misses some; the assay was immunoSEQ multiplex PCR. This table has about 140,000 clones, around 51% appearing once. The CDR3 consists of 10 residues. Germline CDR1 and CDR2: DFQATT and SNEGSKA (reference sequence). Trimming removed 6 bases at V and 1 base at J, with 3 bases between. The chain joins TRBV20-1 to TRBJ2-5, with D unclear. This TCR derives from a human donor with alopecia areata. Sequenced material: CD4+ T cells sorted from blood, taken at week 0. The CDR3 sequence: CSARQETQYF. The CDR3 nucleotides read TGCAGTGCCCGCCAAGAGACCCAGTACTTC.